This T cell receptor (beta chain) was documented in a study of blood T cell repertoires in COVID-19. Trimming left V 2 bases short and J 2 bases short, with 15 bases between. From germline, CDR1 is SNHLY and CDR2 FYNNEI. CDR3 length: 16 residues. Libraries were prepared by immunoSEQ multiplex PCR; TCRdb keeps only in-frame clonotypes and omits some of them. The table has 90,000 or so clones, roughly nine tenths seen once. This rearrangement joins TRBV2 to TRBJ2-5; D is uncertain. This TCR derives from an elderly woman with active COVID-19. Sequencing input: peripheral blood. CDR3 nucleotides: TGTGCCAGCAGTGAAACAGCCCGAGACGGTCAAGAGACCCAGTACTTC. Translated: CASSETARDGQETQYF.